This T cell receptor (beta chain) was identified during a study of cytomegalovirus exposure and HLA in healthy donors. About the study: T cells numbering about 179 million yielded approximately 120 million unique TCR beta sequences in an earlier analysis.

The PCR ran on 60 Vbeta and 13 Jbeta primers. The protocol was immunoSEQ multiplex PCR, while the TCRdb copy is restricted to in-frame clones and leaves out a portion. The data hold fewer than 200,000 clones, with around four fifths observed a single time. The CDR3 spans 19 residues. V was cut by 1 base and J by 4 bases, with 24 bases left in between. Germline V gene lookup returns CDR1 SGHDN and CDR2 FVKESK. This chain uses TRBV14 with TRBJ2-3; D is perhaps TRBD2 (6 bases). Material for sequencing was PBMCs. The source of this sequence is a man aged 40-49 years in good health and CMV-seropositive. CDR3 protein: CASSQVDLREAIPADTQYF. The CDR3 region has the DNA TGTGCCAGCAGCCAAGTAGATTTGAGGGAGGCCATCCCTGCAGATACGCAGTATTTT.